What follows are 7 T cell receptor beta chains derived from one specimen sequenced in a study of T-cell reconstitution after alpha-beta-depleted transplantation in children. TCRbeta library construction was performed incorporating unique molecular identifiers. TCRdb used MiXCR to reprocess the PCR reads, holding one entry per CDR3 protein. The table records about 400,000 distinct CDR3 sequences, roughly 22% of them present only once. Sequences were derived from PBMCs from the stem cell graft donor, sampled from the stem cell graft. Receptors were obtained from a human donor who donated a stem cell graft to a child with acute myeloid leukemia.

The chain employs TRBV4-1 and TRBJ2-7; 11 nucleotides match TRBD2. Trimming removed 0 bases from V and 3 bases from J; junction bases left unmatched: 1. Germline CDR1 reads MGHRA; CDR2 reads YSYEKL. This CDR3 spans 15 amino acids. The CDR3 loop is CASSQELAGVYEQYF. The CDR3 nucleotides read TGCGCCAGCAGCCAAGAACTAGCGGGAGTCTACGAGCAGTACTTC.

This clonotype was counted between two and nine times. This rearrangement joins TRBV12-3 or TRBV12-4 to TRBJ1-1; 7 nucleotides agree with TRBD1. The CDR3 length is 13 residues. V trimming: 6 bases; J trimming: 1 base; junction bases outside the gene matches: 2. The CDR3 protein is CASRTGPNTEAFF. DNA of the CDR3: TGTGCCAGCAGGACAGGGCCGAACACTGAAGCTTTCTTT.

This clonotype showed up many times. The chain is built from TRBV20-1 and TRBJ1-6; the D gene is possibly TRBD1 (5 bases). Trimming took off 1 base at V and 3 bases at J, with 13 bases between the two ends. The length of the CDR3 is 16 residues. The germline V gene encodes CDR1 DFQATT and CDR2 SNEGSKA (reference sequence). CDR3 nucleotide sequence: TGCAGTGCTAGAGCCCGAACTCAGGGCTATAATTCACCCCTCCACTTT. Its translation is CSARARTQGYNSPLHF.

This clonotype appeared many times. The V and J genes are TRBV29-1 and TRBJ1-2; the match to TRBD1 covers 7 bases. Germline-derived CDR1 and CDR2 are SQVTM and ANQGSEA. This CDR3 is 13 amino acids long. The junction had 5 bases not matched to a gene; V was cut back by 4 bases and J by 3 bases. In nucleotides, the CDR3 is TGCAGCGTTGGACAGGGAATTGACTATGGCTACACCTTC. This sequence encodes CSVGQGIDYGYTF.

Only a few counts were recorded for this clonotype. The chain couples TRBV2 to TRBJ1-6, with TRBD1 matching 7 bases. The CDR3 spans 16 residues. The germline gives CDR1 SNHLY, CDR2 FYNNEI. V was pared by 3 bases and J by 8 bases, with 10 bases of the junction left unmatched. The CDR3 sequence: CASSDLAQGRYSPLHF. CDR3 nucleotides: TGTGCCAGCAGTGATCTGGCACAGGGGAGATATTCACCCCTCCACTTT. The full variable domain, its missing parts supplied by reference TRBV2 and TRBJ1-6, is EPEVTQTPSHQVTQMGQEVILRCVPISNHLYFYWYRQILGQKVEFLVSFYNNEISEKSEIFDDQFSVERPDGSNFTLKIRSTKLEDSAMYFCASSDLAQGRYSPLHFGNGTRLTVT.

The J gene is TRBJ2-6, the V gene TRBV15; D is ambiguous. V was cut by 5 bases and J by 0 bases, with 8 bases left in between. Germline V gene sequence: CDR1 LNHNV, CDR2 YYDKDF (reference sequence). The CDR3 contains 15 residues. The CDR3 loop is CATSPPASGANVLTF. CDR3 DNA: TGTGCCACCAGCCCACCAGCCTCTGGGGCCAACGTCCTGACTTTC. The entire variable domain, with the rest obtained from reference TRBV15 and TRBJ2-6, is as follows: DAMVIQNPRYQVTQFGKPVTLSCSQTLNHNVMYWYQQKSSQAPKLLFHYYDKDFNNEADTPDNFQSRRPNTSFCFLDIRSPGLGDTAMYLCATSPPASGANVLTFGAGSRLTVL.

At least ten counts were recorded for this clonotype. The gene calls are TRBV5-1 and TRBJ2-3; D remains unclear. Germline V gives CDR1 SGHRS, CDR2 YFSETQ. Trimming removed 7 bases from V and 4 bases from J, with 10 bases in between. This CDR3 contains 12 residues. CDR3: CASRPSSDTQYF. The CDR3 nucleotides read TGCGCCAGCCGCCCTTCTTCAGATACGCAGTATTTT. Filled out from reference TRBV5-1 and TRBJ2-3, the complete variable domain reads KAGVTQTPRYLIKTRGQQVTLSCSPISGHRSVSWYQQTPGQGLQFLFEYFSETQRNKGNFPGRFSGRQFSNSRSEMNVSTLELGDSALYLCASRPSSDTQYFGPGTRLTVL.